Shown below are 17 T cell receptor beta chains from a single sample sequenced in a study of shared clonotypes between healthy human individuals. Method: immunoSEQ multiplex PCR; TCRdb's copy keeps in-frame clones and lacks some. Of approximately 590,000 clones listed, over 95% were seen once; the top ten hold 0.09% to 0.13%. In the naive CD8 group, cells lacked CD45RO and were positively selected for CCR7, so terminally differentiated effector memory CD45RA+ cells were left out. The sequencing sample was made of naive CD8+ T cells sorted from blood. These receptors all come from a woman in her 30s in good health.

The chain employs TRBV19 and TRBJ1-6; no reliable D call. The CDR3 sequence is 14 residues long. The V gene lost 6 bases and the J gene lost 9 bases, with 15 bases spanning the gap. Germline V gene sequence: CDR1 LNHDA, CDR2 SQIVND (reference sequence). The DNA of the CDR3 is TGTGCCAGTAGCCATGTGGACTACTTTTCACCCCTCCACTTT. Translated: CASSHVDYFSPLHF.

CDR3 protein: CASSLLGNSGANVLTF. CDR3 sequence (DNA): TGTGCCAGCAGTTTGCTGGGCAACTCTGGGGCCAACGTCCTGACTTTC. J is TRBJ2-6 and V is TRBV28; no reliable D call. The V gene's germline CDR1 is MDHEN and CDR2 SYDVKM. The CDR3 runs 16 residues. V was cut by 3 bases and J by 0 bases, with 9 bases left in between.

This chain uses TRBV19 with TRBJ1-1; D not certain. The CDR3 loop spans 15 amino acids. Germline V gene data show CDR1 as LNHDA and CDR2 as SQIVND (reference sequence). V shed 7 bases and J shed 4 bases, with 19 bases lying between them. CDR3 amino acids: CASTHPLSGSTEAFF. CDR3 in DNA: TGTGCCAGTACTCACCCGCTCAGTGGTAGCACTGAAGCTTTCTTT.

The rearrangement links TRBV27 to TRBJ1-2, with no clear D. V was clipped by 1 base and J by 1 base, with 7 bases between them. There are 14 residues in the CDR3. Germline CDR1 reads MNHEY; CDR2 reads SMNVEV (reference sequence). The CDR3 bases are TGTGCCAGCAGTTTATTTTGGGGTAACTATGGCTACACCTTC. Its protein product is CASSLFWGNYGYTF.

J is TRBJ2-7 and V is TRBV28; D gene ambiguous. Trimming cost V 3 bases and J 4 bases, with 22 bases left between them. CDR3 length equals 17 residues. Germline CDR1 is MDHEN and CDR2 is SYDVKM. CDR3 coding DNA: TGTGCCAGCAGTTTGCCCTCCGTAGGGATATCGGGTTACGAGCAGTACTTC. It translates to CASSLPSVGISGYEQYF.

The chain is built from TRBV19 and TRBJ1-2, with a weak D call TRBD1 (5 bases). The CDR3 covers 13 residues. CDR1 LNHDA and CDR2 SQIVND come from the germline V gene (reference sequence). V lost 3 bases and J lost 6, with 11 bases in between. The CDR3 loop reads CASSIWGDDGYTF. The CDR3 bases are TGTGCCAGTAGTATCTGGGGGGACGATGGCTACACCTTC.

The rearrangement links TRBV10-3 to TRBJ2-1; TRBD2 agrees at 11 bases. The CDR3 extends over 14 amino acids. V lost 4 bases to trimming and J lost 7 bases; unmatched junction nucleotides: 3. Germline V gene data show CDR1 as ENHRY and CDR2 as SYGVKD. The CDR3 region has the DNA TGTGCCATCAGTGGACTAGCGGGATCTAATGAGCAGTTCTTC. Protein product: CAISGLAGSNEQFF.

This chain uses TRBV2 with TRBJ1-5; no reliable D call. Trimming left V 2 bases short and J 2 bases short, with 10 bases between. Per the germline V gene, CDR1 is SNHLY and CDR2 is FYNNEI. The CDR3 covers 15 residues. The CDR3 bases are TGTGCCAGCAGTGAACGATCCTTGGGCAATCAGCCCCAGCATTTT. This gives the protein CASSERSLGNQPQHF.

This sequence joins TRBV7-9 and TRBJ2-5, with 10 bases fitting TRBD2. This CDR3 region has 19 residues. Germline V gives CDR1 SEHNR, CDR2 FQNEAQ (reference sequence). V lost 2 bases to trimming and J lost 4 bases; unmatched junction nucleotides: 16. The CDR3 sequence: CASSLYEAGGSGRAETQYF. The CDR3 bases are TGTGCCAGCAGCTTATATGAGGCAGGGGGAAGCGGGAGGGCAGAGACCCAGTACTTC.

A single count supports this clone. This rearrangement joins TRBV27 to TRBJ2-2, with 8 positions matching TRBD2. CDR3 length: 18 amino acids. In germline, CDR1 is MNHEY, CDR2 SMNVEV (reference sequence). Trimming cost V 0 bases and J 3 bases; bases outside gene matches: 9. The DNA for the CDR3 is TGTGCCAGCAGTTTATCGGGGACTAGGCCTGTGTACACCGGGGAGCTGTTTTTT. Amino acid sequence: CASSLSGTRPVYTGELFF.

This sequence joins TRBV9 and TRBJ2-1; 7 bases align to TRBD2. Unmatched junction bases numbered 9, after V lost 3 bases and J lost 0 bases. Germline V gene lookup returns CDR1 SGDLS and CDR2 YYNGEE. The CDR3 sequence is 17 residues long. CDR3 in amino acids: CASSEVAGPFSYNEQFF. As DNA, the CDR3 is TGTGCCAGCAGCGAAGTAGCGGGTCCTTTCTCCTACAATGAGCAGTTCTTC.

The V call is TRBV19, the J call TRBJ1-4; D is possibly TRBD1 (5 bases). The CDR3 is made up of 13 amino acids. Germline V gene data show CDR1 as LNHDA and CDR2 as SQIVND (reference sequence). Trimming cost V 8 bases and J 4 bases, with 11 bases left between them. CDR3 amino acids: CASEGPNNEKLFF. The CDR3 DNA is TGTGCCAGTGAGGGACCGAATAATGAAAAACTGTTTTTT.

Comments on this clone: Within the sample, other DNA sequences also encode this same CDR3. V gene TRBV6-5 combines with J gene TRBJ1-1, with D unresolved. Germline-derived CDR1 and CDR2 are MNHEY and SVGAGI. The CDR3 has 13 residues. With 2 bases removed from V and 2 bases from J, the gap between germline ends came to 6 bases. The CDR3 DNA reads TGTGCCAGCAGTTACGGTAGAAACACTGAAGCTTTCTTT. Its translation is CASSYGRNTEAFF.

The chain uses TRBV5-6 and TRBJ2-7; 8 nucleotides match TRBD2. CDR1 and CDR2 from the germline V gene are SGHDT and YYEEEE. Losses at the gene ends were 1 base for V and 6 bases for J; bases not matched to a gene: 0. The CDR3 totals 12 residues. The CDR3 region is CASSLSGSEQYF. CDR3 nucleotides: TGTGCCAGCAGCTTGAGCGGGAGCGAGCAGTACTTC.

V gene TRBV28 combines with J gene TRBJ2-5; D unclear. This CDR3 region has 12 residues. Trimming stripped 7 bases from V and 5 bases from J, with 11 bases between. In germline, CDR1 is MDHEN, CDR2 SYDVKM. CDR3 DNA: TGTGCCAGCACCACCCAGCTGGAGACCCAGTACTTC. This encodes CASTTQLETQYF. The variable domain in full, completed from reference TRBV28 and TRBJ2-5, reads DVKVTQSSRYLVKRTGEKVFLECVQDMDHENMFWYRQDPGLGLRLIYFSYDVKMKEKGDIPEGYSVSREKKERFSLILESASTNQTSMYLCASTTQLETQYFGPGTRLLVL.

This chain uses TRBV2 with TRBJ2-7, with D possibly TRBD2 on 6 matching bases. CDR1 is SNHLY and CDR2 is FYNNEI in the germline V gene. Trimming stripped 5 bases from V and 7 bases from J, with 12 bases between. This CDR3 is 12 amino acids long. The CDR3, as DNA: TGTGCCAGCAGTCCCGGGACTGCGGAGCAGTACTTC. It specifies CASSPGTAEQYF.

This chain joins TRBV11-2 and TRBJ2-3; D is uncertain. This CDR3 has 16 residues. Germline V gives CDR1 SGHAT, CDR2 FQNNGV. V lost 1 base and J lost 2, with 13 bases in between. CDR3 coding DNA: TGTGCCAGCAGCTTAGGACACTTTTTATCCACAGATACGCAGTATTTT. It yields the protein CASSLGHFLSTDTQYF.